These 9 T cell receptor beta chains were sequenced from one sample in a study of cytomegalovirus exposure and HLA in healthy donors. Primers for the PCR totalled 60 Vbeta and 13 Jbeta. The data were produced by immunoSEQ multiplex PCR, yet TCRdb's version contains in-frame clones alone and is incomplete. This table holds approximately 120,000 clones, over 9.5% found once. The sequencing input was PBMCs. The receptors were sampled from a woman younger than 30 in good health and CMV-seropositive.

This clone was observed a few times. The chain uses TRBV5-1 and TRBJ2-2; 9 bases agree with TRBD1. This CDR3 region has 15 residues. The trim removed 5 bases at V and 3 bases at J, leaving 5 bases unmatched. CDR1 is SGHRS and CDR2 is YFSETQ in the germline V gene. In nucleotides, the CDR3 is TGCGCCAGCAGACGGACAGGGGTCGACACCGGGGAGCTGTTTTTT. It codes for CASRRTGVDTGELFF.

This clone was picked up a small number of times. The gene calls are TRBV5-1 and TRBJ2-1; 9 bases line up with TRBD1. Trimming at V came to 4 bases and at J to 4 bases, leaving 6 bases not matched to a gene. There are 15 residues in the CDR3. CDR1 and CDR2 from the germline V gene are SGHRS and YFSETQ. The CDR3 DNA reads as TGCGCCAGCAGCCCGGGACAGGGTTATTACAATGAGCAGTTCTTC. Protein: CASSPGQGYYNEQFF.

A few counts support this clone. The chain couples TRBV6-5 to TRBJ1-1, with 12 nucleotides matching TRBD1. Germline loops: CDR1 MNHEY, CDR2 SVGAGI. The ends lost 2 bases at V and 5 bases at J; junction bases unmatched: 6. CDR3 size: 16 residues. CDR3: CASSYRGQGANTEAFF. CDR3 sequence (DNA): TGTGCCAGCAGTTACCGGGGACAGGGGGCGAATACTGAAGCTTTCTTT.

The J gene is TRBJ2-1, the V gene TRBV7-9; TRBD2 matches at 8 bases. J was trimmed by 8 bases and V by 5 bases; bases with no gene match: 11. The length of the CDR3 is 15 residues. The V gene's germline CDR1 is SEHNR and CDR2 FQNEAQ (reference sequence). CDR3 sequence (DNA): TGTGCCAGCAGCCGTACGGGGGGGACCGCAGATGAGCAGTTCTTC. This gives the protein CASSRTGGTADEQFF. Filled out from reference TRBV7-9 and TRBJ2-1, the complete variable domain reads DTGVSQNPRHKITKRGQNVTFRCDPISEHNRLYWYRQTLGQGPEFLTYFQNEAQLEKSRLLSDRFSAERPKGSFSTLEIQRTEQGDSAMYLCASSRTGGTADEQFFGPGTRLTVL.

The rearrangement uses TRBV19 and TRBJ2-5; 13 nucleotides agree with TRBD2. Per germline, CDR1 LNHDA and CDR2 SQIVND (reference sequence). CDR3 length: 14 amino acids. V lost 6 bases to trimming and J lost 5 bases; unmatched junction nucleotides: 3. CDR3: CASSGLAGAETQYF. The CDR3 bases are TGTGCCAGTAGCGGACTAGCGGGGGCCGAGACCCAGTACTTC.

The chain combines TRBV6-5 with TRBJ2-2; 7 nucleotides match TRBD2. Germline V gene data show CDR1 as MNHEY and CDR2 as SVGAGI. The CDR3 is 15 residues long. After removal of 5 bases from V and 7 bases from J, the junction contained 10 bases not matched to a gene. CDR3 sequence (DNA): TGTGCCAGCAGTCCAGCGACTAGCCCCAGCGGGGAGCTGTTTTTT. This encodes CASSPATSPSGELFF.

This chain uses TRBV11-3 with TRBJ1-1, with no clear D. Per germline, CDR1 SGHNT and CDR2 YENEEA. The CDR3 consists of 15 residues. Deletions cut 5 bases from V and 1 base from J, with 14 bases between. The CDR3 is CASSPRRGRNTEAFF. CDR3 bases: TGTGCCAGCAGCCCCCGGAGAGGGCGGAACACTGAAGCTTTCTTT.

This clone has just a few counts. The V call is TRBV7-8, the J call TRBJ1-5; no clear D gene. V gave up 1 base and J gave up 6 bases, with 7 bases separating them. The germline gives CDR1 SGHVS, CDR2 FQNEAQ. The CDR3 is 13 amino acids. CDR3 in amino acids: CASSLGAFQPQHF. The DNA for the CDR3 is TGTGCCAGCAGCTTAGGGGCCTTTCAGCCCCAGCATTTT.

The CDR3: CATNEGPAGEQYF. DNA of the CDR3: TGTGCCACCAATGAGGGCCCAGCGGGGGAGCAGTACTTC. The chain carries TRBV6-6 and TRBJ2-7; 7 bases match TRBD2. Trimming cost V 10 bases and J 7 bases; bases outside gene matches: 13. The CDR3 loop spans 13 amino acids. The germline CDR1 and CDR2 sequences are MNHNY and SVGAGI (reference sequence).